This T cell receptor beta chain was identified in a study of T cells expressing NK-cell markers (dated by TCRdb to about 2020). Some background on the complete study: In sorted CD3+CD56+NKG2C+, CD3+CD56+NKG2C- and CD3+CD56-NKG2C+ T-cell subsets from 7 to 9 donors, TCR beta-chain repertoires were profiled. All eight donors whose samples were sequenced were randomly selected healthy volunteers, three of them men and five women. Libraries were sequenced as 2 x 150 bp reads on Illumina HiSeq 2000/2500, MiSeq or NextSeq. Of the eight sequenced donors, seven were found to be HCMV-seropositive and one was found to be HCMV-seronegative.

The CDR3 runs 14 amino acids, cysteine and phenylalanine included. DNA is not recorded here. From the germline V gene, CDR1 is SNHLY and CDR2 is FYNNEI. Points on this clonotype: Its recognized antigen is unknown.

The research as a whole found: In roughly six donors, the dominant CD3+CD56+NKG2C+ clonotypes ranked among the top 10 CD8+ clonotypes, making up roughly 1.0-7.5% of CD8+ T cells. Whether the expanded NKG2C-expressing T cell clones were specific for HCMV antigens was left unclear. Those dominant clonotypes were again the most abundant among CD3+CD56-NKG2C+ cells in a handful of donors, at roughly 28.3-60.1%.

HCMV serostatus was determined by detecting HCMV-specific IgG in serum with a commercial ELISA kit. Peripheral blood mononuclear cells were isolated from blood by Ficoll density gradient centrifugation. Sequencing instrument: Illumina HiSeq 2000. TCR beta cDNA libraries were made by 5'RACE template switching that added a universal primer site and unique molecular identifiers. Synthesis of cDNA was primed from the TCR beta constant segment and was followed by two consecutive PCR amplification steps. In the source study's methods: MIGEC handled demultiplexing of the reads and grouping by UMI, while MiTCR was used to assemble and quantify clonotypes. To exclude erroneous sequences, only TCR cDNA sequences supported by at least two reads were retained. The tcR package was used for downstream repertoire analysis, and clonotypes were matched between fractions using CDR3 nucleotide sequence together with V segment. VDJmatch was used to annotate antigen specificity against VDJdb, with one amino acid substitution in CDR3 permitted. TCRdb reprocessed the reads, reporting each CDR3 protein sequence once and no DNA. The V and J calls, along with clone size, are taken from TCRdb and not from the paper's own processing. The sample table gives 400,000 or so distinct CDR3 sequences. About 10% of the sample rests with the top ten.

The sequenced material came from blood T cells: a sorted CD56 or NKG2C T cell subset, CD4+ or CD8+ T cells, or bulk PBMC T cells (not recorded which). This clonotype originated in a woman aged 45-65 years in good health. Donor details come from another sample of the same person, matched by shared clones. The chain was built from TRBV2 and TRBJ2-2; the TCRdb D gene call, TRBD1, has no DNA to confirm it. The CDR3 here reads CASSGRTDTGELFF.